This T cell receptor (beta chain) is drawn from a study of STAT5B mutations in CD4+ large granular lymphocyte leukemia. Here immunoSEQ multiplex PCR was the method, and the copy in TCRdb shows in-frame clones only, minus some. Of 23,000 or so clones listed, 74% were seen once; the top ten hold roughly 9.8%. This sequence was found in a human donor in good health. Source material: CD4+ T cells from blood buffy coats.

CDR3 nucleotide sequence: TGCGCCAGCAGCCAAGAAGTCGGGACAGCCTATCAGCCCCAGCATTTT. This gives the protein CASSQEVGTAYQPQHF. The rearrangement uses TRBV4-3 and TRBJ1-5, with 7 bases identical to TRBD1. V lost 0 bases, J lost 5 bases, and 7 bases stayed unmatched. Germline V gene data show CDR1 as LGHNA and CDR2 as YSLEER. The CDR3 runs 16 residues.